This T cell receptor beta chain was found in a study of cytomegalovirus exposure and HLA in healthy donors. Study results and caveats: Later genetic work tied a missense DCLRE1C variant to beta-chain V and J trimming. A later analysis found that most CMV-associated TCR beta chains appeared HLA-restricted. Later, an analysis found that common viral pathogens appeared to be linked with several of the most significant clusters.

Healthy people donating bone marrow made up the donors. Details on this clone: Its target is unknown.

This CDR3 spans 13 amino acids. V shed 4 bases, J shed 6 bases, and the junction held 4 bases outside the gene matches. CDR1 SGHRS and CDR2 YFSETQ come from the germline V gene. With 60 Vbeta and 13 Jbeta primers, the PCR was carried out. Only in-frame clones appear in the TCRdb table, and some are missing; sequencing was by immunoSEQ multiplex PCR. This sample has some 190,000 clones, with 70% to 80% found just once. The receptor's source is a woman between 45 and 60 years old in good health and CMV-seronegative. The rearrangement uses TRBV5-1 and TRBJ1-2, with 9 bases matching TRBD1. The source material was PBMCs. CDR3 sequence (DNA): TGCGCCAGCAGCAGGACAGGGGTGAATGGCTACACCTTC. Translating it yields CASSRTGVNGYTF.